This is a list of T cell receptor beta chains from one sample in a study of PD-1 blockade in mismatch repair-deficient tumors. Repertoires were generated with immunoSEQ multiplex PCR, while TCRdb's copy carries only in-frame clones and drops some. The sample consists of more than 30,000 clones, about 88% of them appearing once. The sample consisted of peripheral blood, taken approximately 78 weeks after starting pembrolizumab. Receptors originate from an adult with mismatch repair-deficient cancer. Both conserved end residues are part of each CDR3. D genes are given only for firm matches. Clone size is not always given. Where it is, it says once, few, many or a class for expanded clones.

abundance	d_gene	v_gene	j_gene	CDR3nt	CDR3aa
-	TRBD1	TRBV5-1	TRBJ1-1	TGCGCCAGCAGCTTTACAGGGGTGACTGAAGCTTTCTTT	CASSFTGVTEAFF
-	-	TRBV5-6	TRBJ1-1	TGTGCCAGCAGCTTGGTACAGGGTCGGGCTTTCTTT	CASSLVQGRAFF
-	-	TRBV15	TRBJ1-4	TGTGCCACCAGCAGAGATCGAGGAAAACTGTTTTTT	CATSRDRGKLFF
-	TRBD1	TRBV27	TRBJ1-1	TGTGCCAGCAGCGGGACAGGGTTTGACACTGAAGCTTTCTTT	CASSGTGFDTEAFF
-	TRBD2	TRBV19	TRBJ2-7	TGTGCCAGTAGTATGTCGATTAGCGGGAGTTCCTACGAGCAGTACTTC	CASSMSISGSSYEQYF
-	TRBD2	TRBV10-3	TRBJ2-4	TGTGCCACCCGGGGACTAGCGCCCGGTCTAGAGGACATTCAGTACTTC	CATRGLAPGLEDIQYF
-	TRBD2	TRBV9	TRBJ2-7	TGTGCCAGCAGCGTGAGCGGCGGGCGGGAGGGCTACGAGCAGTACTTC	CASSVSGGREGYEQYF
-	-	TRBV7-9	TRBJ2-7	TGTGCCAGCAGCTCGCTCCCGGGCCCCTACGAGCAGTACTTC	CASSSLPGPYEQYF
-	-	TRBV9	TRBJ2-3	TGTGCCAGCAGCGTAGAACGAGGAACAGATACGCAGTATTTT	CASSVERGTDTQYF
-	-	TRBV30	TRBJ1-1	TGTGCCTGGAGTGTATCCAGGGGACGTACTGAAGCTTTCTTT	CAWSVSRGRTEAFF
few	-	TRBV10-3	TRBJ2-3	TGTGCCACCGGGACTTCCACAGATACGCAGTATTTT	CATGTSTDTQYF
-	-	TRBV11-3	TRBJ2-2	TGTGCCAGCAGCTTGGCCGGGGGACGGACCCTGGCCGGGGAGCTGTTTTTT	CASSLAGGRTLAGELFF
-	-	TRBV18	TRBJ2-1	TGTGCCAGCTCACGTAGTAGCTCCTACAATGAGCAGTTCTTC	CASSRSSSYNEQFF
-	TRBD1	TRBV18	TRBJ1-4	TGTGCCAGCTCCCCGGGACAGGAGAATGAAAAACTGTTTTTT	CASSPGQENEKLFF
-	TRBD2	TRBV10-3	TRBJ2-1	TGTGCCATCAGTGAGCTAGCGGGAGAGATCTACAATGAGCAGTTCTTC	CAISELAGEIYNEQFF
-	-	TRBV21-1	TRBJ2-7	TGTGCCAGCAGCAAAGGCGGTACTAGCGGGTCCTACGAGCAGTACTTC	CASSKGGTSGSYEQYF
once	-	TRBV5-4	TRBJ2-3	TGTGCCAGCAGCTTGGATTTCGCAGATACGCAGTATTTT	CASSLDFADTQYF
-	TRBD2	TRBV6-1	TRBJ2-1	TGTGCCAGCCCCAAGACTAGCGGGGGGTACAATGAGCAGTTCTTC	CASPKTSGGYNEQFF
-	TRBD1	TRBV2	TRBJ1-2	TGTGCCAGCAGTGTTGGTGGGACAGGGACCTATGGCTACACCTTC	CASSVGGTGTYGYTF
-	TRBD1	TRBV11-3	TRBJ2-7	TGTGCCAGCAGCTTAAGGGGACAGGGGTCATCATCCTACGAGCAGTACTTC	CASSLRGQGSSSYEQYF
few	-	TRBV6-5	TRBJ1-2	TGTGCCAGCTTTGGACGGAACTATGGCTACACCTTC	CASFGRNYGYTF
once	TRBD1	TRBV19	TRBJ2-3	TGTGCCAGTAGTATTGGGACAGGGATCACAGATACGCAGTATTTT	CASSIGTGITDTQYF
-	TRBD2	TRBV18	TRBJ2-4	TGTGCCAGCTCACCAATTGGCGGGAGCCTCAAAAACATTCAGTACTTC	CASSPIGGSLKNIQYF
-	-	TRBV7-9	TRBJ1-2	TGTGCCAGCAGCGGTCCGGTTTATGGCTACACCTTC	CASSGPVYGYTF
-	-	TRBV5-4	TRBJ2-7	TGTGCCAGCAGCTTAGTTGGGTCCCAGGCCCTCGAGCAGTACTTC	CASSLVGSQALEQYF
-	TRBD1	TRBV19	TRBJ2-6	TGTGCCAGTAGTAACCCAGGGGGCTCTGGGGCCAACGTCCTGACTTTC	CASSNPGGSGANVLTF
once	-	TRBV14	TRBJ2-3	TGTGCCAGCAGCCAAGCACAGCGGTCTAGCACAGATACGCAGTATTTT	CASSQAQRSSTDTQYF
-	-	TRBV5-4	TRBJ2-1	TGTGCCAGCAGCCTCCCTAGCGCAAATGAGCAGTTCTTC	CASSLPSANEQFF
-	TRBD1	TRBV9	TRBJ2-2	TGTGCCAGCAGCGTTTTTACAGGGGGATCGAACACCGGGGAGCTGTTTTTT	CASSVFTGGSNTGELFF
-	TRBD2	TRBV4-2	TRBJ2-5	TGTGCCAGCAGCCAAGATAGGGCTAGCGGGAGGGAGTACCAAGAGACCCAGTACTTC	CASSQDRASGREYQETQYF
-	-	TRBV27	TRBJ2-7	TGTGCCAGCAGTTTGAGTCCCAGGCACGAGCAGTACTTC	CASSLSPRHEQYF
-	-	TRBV5-1	TRBJ1-5	TGCGCCAGCAGCTTGGGGACAGTCAATCAGCCCCAGCATTTT	CASSLGTVNQPQHF
once	TRBD2	TRBV6-6	TRBJ2-1	TGTGCCAGCAGATTCGAACTAGCGGGAGGGGGAAATGAGCAGTTCTTC	CASRFELAGGGNEQFF
-	TRBD2	TRBV13	TRBJ2-1	TGTGCCAGCAGCTTAGAGGGAGGCGGGAGGACCAACAATGAGCAGTTCTTC	CASSLEGGGRTNNEQFF
-	TRBD2	TRBV5-1	TRBJ2-7	TGCGCCAGCAGCCCTCTCGGAGTCGGGGGGTCCTACGAGCAGTACTTC	CASSPLGVGGSYEQYF
-	-	TRBV11-2	TRBJ2-3	TGTGCCAGCAGCTTAGATGGGGGGACAGATACGCAGTATTTT	CASSLDGGTDTQYF
-	-	TRBV29-1	TRBJ2-7	TGCAGCGTTGAACGAGACGGATCCTCGGAGCAGTACTTC	CSVERDGSSEQYF
-	-	TRBV29-1	TRBJ2-4	TGCAGCGGAGGGGAGGGGGCGCTGACCATTCAGTACTTC	CSGGEGALTIQYF
-	TRBD1	TRBV7-9	TRBJ1-2	TGTGCCAGCAGCTCCGGGACAGAGGAGGATCGTCGTGGCTACACCTTC	CASSSGTEEDRRGYTF
-	TRBD1	TRBV16	TRBJ2-7	TGTGCCAGCAGCCAACCGGGACAGGGCGGTTTCTACGAGCAGTACTTC	CASSQPGQGGFYEQYF
-	TRBD2	TRBV19	TRBJ2-1	TGTGCCAGTAGTCTAGCGGGAGAGCTTGAGCAGTTCTTC	CASSLAGELEQFF
-	TRBD2	TRBV29-1	TRBJ2-5	TGCAGCGTTTGGCTAGCGGGAGGTCAGGAGACCCAGTACTTC	CSVWLAGGQETQYF
-	TRBD1	TRBV12-5	TRBJ2-1	TGTGCTAGTGGTTTCGGACAGGGGGTCCACAATGAGCAGTTCTTC	CASGFGQGVHNEQFF
-	TRBD1	TRBV6-1	TRBJ2-2	TGTGCCAGCAGTGGACCGGGACAGGGCCCCACCGGGGAGCTGTTTTTT	CASSGPGQGPTGELFF
-	TRBD1	TRBV6-5	TRBJ2-7	TGTGCCAGCAGCCCCAGGGGGTCATACGGGCAGTACTTC	CASSPRGSYGQYF
-	-	TRBV6-1	TRBJ2-3	TGTGCCAGCAGTGGCCCACCGGGGGCTAGTCAATATACGCAGTATTTT	CASSGPPGASQYTQYF
-	TRBD2	TRBV13	TRBJ2-1	TGTGCCAGCAGCGAACGAAGCGGGAGGCGTTACAATGAGCAGTTCTTC	CASSERSGRRYNEQFF
-	-	TRBV4-1	TRBJ2-7	TGCGCCAGCAGCCAAGCCTGGCCCTACGAGCAGTACTTC	CASSQAWPYEQYF
-	TRBD2	TRBV5-8	TRBJ2-5	TGTGCCAGCAGTTTGCGGGGGAGGGGAATCCAAGAGACCCAGTACTTC	CASSLRGRGIQETQYF
-	-	TRBV18	TRBJ1-2	TGTGCCAGCTCACCAGTGGGGCAGGAAGCTAACTATGGCTACACCTTC	CASSPVGQEANYGYTF
few	TRBD2	TRBV2	TRBJ2-3	TGTGCCAGCAGTGAGTGGGTGACTAGCGGATGGGATACGCAGTATTTT	CASSEWVTSGWDTQYF
-	TRBD1	TRBV5-1	TRBJ2-7	TGCGCCAGCACGCACTCCTACGGGACAGGGAGAGACGAGCAGTACTTC	CASTHSYGTGRDEQYF
-	-	TRBV4-3	TRBJ2-6	TGCGCCAGCAGCCAGCGAGATTTTACTGGGGCCAACGTCCTGACTTTC	CASSQRDFTGANVLTF
-	-	TRBV15	TRBJ2-7	TGTGCCACCAGCAGAGGGAAGAGGGTAGAGCAGTACTTC	CATSRGKRVEQYF
-	TRBD1	TRBV7-9	TRBJ2-1	TGTGCCAGCAGCTCCTCAGGGGGTCGTTCGAACAATGAGCAGTTCTTC	CASSSSGGRSNNEQFF
-	-	TRBV30	TRBJ1-2	TGTGCCGGTCCGGGCCCGGGAGTCGATGGCTACACCTTC	CAGPGPGVDGYTF
-	-	TRBV5-1	TRBJ1-2	TGCGCCAGCAGCTTGGCAGCCTTGGAGGGCTACACCTTC	CASSLAALEGYTF
-	-	TRBV4-1	TRBJ2-2	TGCGCCAGCAGCCAAGTAGATCTGGGTTTCACCGGGGAGCTGTTTTTT	CASSQVDLGFTGELFF
-	-	TRBV7-9	TRBJ1-1	TGTGCCAGCAGCTCTGACAGAGAGATGAACACTGAAGCTTTCTTT	CASSSDREMNTEAFF
-	TRBD2	TRBV19	TRBJ2-7	TGTGCCAGTAGTATAGGGGGACTAGTTGGTGAGCAGTACTTC	CASSIGGLVGEQYF